This T cell receptor beta chain was captured by sequencing in a study of early T cells in non-severe SARS-CoV-2 infection. Whole-study context: With bulk RNA from unsorted whole blood as input, sequencing yielded unpaired chains.

General study findings and limits: The study's VDJdb matching favored anti-spike CD8 responses and missed private and CD4 specificities.

Individual cDNA molecules received unique molecular identifiers. TCRdb re-analysed the 5' RACE reads in MiXCR, keeping a single row per CDR3 protein. The table includes under 35,000 distinct CDR3 sequences, approximately 4.3% detected once. CDR3 length: 15 residues. Germline CDR1 SGHRS, CDR2 YFSETQ. Germline trimming cut 0 bases from V and 5 bases from J; bases unmatched to any gene: 3. This clonotype showed up many times. The antigen remains undetermined. This sequence joins TRBV5-1 and TRBJ2-5; TRBD2 matches 11 bases. Sequenced: whole blood. This TCR derives from an adult who was a healthcare worker with PCR-confirmed SARS-CoV-2 infection or an uninfected control (not recorded which). CDR3 sequence (DNA): TGCGCCAGCAGCTTGGCTAGCGGGGGGTCGGAGACCCAGTACTTC. Translation gives CASSLASGGSETQYF.